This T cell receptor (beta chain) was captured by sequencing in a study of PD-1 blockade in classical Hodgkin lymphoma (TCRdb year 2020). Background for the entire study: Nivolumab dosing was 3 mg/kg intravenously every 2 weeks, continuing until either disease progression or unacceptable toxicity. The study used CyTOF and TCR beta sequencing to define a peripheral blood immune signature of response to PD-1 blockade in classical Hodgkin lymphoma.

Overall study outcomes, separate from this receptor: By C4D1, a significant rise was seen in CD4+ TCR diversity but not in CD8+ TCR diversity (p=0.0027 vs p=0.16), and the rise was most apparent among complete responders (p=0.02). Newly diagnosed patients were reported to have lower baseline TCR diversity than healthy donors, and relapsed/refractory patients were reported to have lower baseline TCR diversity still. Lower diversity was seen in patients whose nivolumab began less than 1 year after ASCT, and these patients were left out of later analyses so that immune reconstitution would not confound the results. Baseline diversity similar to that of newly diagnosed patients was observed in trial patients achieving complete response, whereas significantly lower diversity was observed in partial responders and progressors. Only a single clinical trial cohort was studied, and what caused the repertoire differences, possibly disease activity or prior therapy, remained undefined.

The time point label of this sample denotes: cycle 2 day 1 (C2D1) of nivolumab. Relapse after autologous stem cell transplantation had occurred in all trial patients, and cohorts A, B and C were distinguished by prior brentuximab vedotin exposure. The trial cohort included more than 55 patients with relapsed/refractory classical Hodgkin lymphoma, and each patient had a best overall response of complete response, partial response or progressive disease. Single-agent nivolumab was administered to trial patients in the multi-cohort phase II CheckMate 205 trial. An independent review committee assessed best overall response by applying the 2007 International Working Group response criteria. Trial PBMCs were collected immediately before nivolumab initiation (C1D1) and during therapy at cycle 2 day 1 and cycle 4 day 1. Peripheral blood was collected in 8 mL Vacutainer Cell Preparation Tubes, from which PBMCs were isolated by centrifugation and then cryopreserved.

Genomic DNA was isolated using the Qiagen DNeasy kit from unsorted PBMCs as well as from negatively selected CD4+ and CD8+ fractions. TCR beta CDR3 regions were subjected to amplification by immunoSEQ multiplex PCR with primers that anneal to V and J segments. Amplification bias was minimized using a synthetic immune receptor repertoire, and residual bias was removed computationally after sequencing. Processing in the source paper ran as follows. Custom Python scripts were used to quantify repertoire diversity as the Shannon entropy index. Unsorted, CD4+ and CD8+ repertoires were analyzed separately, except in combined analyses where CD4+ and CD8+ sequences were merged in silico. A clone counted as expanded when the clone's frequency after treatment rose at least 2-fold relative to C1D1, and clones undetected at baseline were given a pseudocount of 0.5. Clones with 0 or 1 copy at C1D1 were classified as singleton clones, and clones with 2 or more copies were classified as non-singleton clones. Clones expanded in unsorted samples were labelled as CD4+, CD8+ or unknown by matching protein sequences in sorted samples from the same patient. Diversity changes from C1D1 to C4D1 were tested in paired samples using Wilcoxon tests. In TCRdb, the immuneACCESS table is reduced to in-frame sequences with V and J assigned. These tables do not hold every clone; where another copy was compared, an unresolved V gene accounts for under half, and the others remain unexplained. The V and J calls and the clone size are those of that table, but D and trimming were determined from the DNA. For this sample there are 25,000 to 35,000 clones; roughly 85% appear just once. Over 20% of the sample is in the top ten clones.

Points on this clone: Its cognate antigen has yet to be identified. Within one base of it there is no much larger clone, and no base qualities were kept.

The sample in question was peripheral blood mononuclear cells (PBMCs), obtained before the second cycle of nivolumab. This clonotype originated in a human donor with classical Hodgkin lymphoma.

The CDR3 region reads CASSKQGSGTDTQYF. The bases are TGTGCCAGCAGTAAACAGGGTAGCGGCACAGATACGCAGTATTTT. The sequence joins TRBV11-3 to TRBJ2-3, and possibly TRBD1, on 6 matching bases. Between the V and J ends, shortened by 6 bases and 1 base respectively, the junction contains 14 bases. The germline V gene sets CDR1 to SGHNT and CDR2 to YENEEA. Taken from cysteine to phenylalanine, the CDR3 has 15 residues. The retained sequence is limited to the CDR3, 45 bases, with the frame set at the first base.